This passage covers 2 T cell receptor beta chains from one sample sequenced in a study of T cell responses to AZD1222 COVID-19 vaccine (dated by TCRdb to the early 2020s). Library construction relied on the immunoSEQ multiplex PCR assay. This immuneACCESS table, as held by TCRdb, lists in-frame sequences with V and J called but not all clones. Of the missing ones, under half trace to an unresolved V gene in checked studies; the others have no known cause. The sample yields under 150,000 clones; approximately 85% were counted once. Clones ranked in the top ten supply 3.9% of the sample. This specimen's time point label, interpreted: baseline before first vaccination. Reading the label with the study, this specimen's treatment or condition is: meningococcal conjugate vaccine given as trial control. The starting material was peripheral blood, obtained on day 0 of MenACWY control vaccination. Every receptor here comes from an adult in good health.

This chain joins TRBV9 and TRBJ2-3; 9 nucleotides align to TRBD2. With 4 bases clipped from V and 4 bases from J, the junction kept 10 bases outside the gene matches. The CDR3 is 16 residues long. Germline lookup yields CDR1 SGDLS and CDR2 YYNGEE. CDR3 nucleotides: TGTGCCAGCAGCTCCCTGGGCGGGGGGGTCTCAGATACGCAGTATTTT. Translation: CASSSLGGGVSDTQYF. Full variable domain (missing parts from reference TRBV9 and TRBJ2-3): DSGVTQTPKHLITATGQRVTLRCSPRSGDLSVYWYQQSLDQGLQFLIQYYNGEERAKGNILERFSAQQFPDLHSELNLSSLELGDSALYFCASSSLGGGVSDTQYFGPGTRLTVL.

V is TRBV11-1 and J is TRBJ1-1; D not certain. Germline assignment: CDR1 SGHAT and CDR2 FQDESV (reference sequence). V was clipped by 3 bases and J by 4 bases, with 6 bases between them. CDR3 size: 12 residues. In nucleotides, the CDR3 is TGTGCCAGCAGCTTTGGCGGCACTGAAGCTTTCTTT. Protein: CASSFGGTEAFF.